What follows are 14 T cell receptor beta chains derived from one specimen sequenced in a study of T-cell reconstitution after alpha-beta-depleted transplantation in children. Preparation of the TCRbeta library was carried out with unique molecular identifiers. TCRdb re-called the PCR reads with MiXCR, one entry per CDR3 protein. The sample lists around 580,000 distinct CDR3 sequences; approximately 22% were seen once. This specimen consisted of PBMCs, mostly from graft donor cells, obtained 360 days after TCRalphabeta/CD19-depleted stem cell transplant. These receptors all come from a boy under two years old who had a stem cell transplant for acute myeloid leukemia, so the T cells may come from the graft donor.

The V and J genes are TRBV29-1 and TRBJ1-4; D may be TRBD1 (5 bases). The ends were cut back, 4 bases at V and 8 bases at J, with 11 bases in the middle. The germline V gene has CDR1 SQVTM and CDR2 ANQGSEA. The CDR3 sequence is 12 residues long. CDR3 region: CSVGGAGEKLFF. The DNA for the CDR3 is TGCAGCGTTGGGGGCGCAGGCGAAAAACTGTTTTTT. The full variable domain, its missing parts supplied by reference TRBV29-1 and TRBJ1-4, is SAVISQKPSRDICQRGTSLTIQCQVDSQVTMMFWYRQQPGQSLTLIATANQGSEATYESGFVIDKFPISRPNLTFSTLTVSNMSPEDSSIYLCSVGGAGEKLFFGSGTQLSVL.

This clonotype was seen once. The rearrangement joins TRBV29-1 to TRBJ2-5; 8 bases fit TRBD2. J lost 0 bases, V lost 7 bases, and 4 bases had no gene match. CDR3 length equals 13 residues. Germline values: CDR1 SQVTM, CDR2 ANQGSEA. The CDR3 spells CSGLGGDQETQYF. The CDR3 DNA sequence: TGCAGCGGACTCGGGGGGGACCAAGAGACCCAGTACTTC.

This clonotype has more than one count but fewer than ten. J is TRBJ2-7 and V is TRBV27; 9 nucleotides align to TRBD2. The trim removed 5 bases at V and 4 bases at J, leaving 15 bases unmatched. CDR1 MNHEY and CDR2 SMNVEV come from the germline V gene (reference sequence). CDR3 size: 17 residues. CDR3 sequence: CASSPWGPGLAVYEQYF. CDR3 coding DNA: TGTGCCAGCAGTCCCTGGGGGCCGGGACTAGCCGTTTACGAGCAGTACTTC.

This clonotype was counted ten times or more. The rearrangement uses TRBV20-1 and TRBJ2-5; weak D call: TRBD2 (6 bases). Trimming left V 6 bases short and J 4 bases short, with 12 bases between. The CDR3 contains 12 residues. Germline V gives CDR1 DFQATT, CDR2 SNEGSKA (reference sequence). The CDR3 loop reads CSARLVGETQYF. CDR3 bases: TGCAGTGCACGACTAGTGGGAGAGACCCAGTACTTC.

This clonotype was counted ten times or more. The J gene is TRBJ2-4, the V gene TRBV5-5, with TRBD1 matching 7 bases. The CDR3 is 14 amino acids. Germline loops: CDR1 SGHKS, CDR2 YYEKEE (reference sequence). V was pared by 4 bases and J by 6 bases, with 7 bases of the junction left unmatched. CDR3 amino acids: CASSATGFGNIQYF. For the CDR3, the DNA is TGTGCCAGCAGCGCGACAGGGTTCGGAAACATTCAGTACTTC.

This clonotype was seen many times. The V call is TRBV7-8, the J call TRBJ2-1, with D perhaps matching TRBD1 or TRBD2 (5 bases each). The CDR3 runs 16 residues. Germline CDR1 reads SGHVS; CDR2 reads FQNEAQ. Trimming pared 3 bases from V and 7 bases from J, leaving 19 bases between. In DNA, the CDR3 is TGTGCCAGCAGCTTTGGCTATGGGACCGCAACGAATGAGCAGTTCTTC. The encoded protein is CASSFGYGTATNEQFF.

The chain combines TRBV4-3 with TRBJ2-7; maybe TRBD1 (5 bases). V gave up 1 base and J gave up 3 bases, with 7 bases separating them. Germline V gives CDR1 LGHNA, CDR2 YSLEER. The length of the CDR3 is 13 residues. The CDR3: CASSQAQGYEQYF. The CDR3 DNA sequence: TGCGCCAGCAGCCAAGCGCAGGGCTACGAGCAGTACTTC.

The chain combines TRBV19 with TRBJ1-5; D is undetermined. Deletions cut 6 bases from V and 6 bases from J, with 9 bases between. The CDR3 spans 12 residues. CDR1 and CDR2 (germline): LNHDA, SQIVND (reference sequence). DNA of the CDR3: TGTGCCAGTAGCGATCCTCTTCAGCCCCAGCATTTT. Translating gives CASSDPLQPQHF.

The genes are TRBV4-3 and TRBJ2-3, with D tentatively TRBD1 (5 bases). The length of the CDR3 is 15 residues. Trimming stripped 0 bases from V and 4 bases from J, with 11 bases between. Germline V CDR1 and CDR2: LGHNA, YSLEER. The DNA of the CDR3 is TGCGCCAGCAGCCAAGATGTCTGGGGCCCAGATACGCAGTATTTT. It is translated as CASSQDVWGPDTQYF.

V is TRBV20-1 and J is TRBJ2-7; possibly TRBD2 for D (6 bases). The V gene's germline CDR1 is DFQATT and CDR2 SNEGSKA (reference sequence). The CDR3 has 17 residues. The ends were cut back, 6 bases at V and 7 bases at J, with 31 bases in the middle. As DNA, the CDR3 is TGCAGTGCAGGTAGAGGCGCGCGAGCTAGCGCTCTGAGGGAGCAGTACTTC. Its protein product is CSAGRGARASALREQYF.

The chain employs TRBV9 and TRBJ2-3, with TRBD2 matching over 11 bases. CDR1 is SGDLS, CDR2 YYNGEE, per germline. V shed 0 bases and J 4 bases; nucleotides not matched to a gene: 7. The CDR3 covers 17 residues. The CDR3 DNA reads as TGTGCCAGCAGCGTAGCTACGACTAGCGGGGTTTCAGATACGCAGTATTTT. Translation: CASSVATTSGVSDTQYF.

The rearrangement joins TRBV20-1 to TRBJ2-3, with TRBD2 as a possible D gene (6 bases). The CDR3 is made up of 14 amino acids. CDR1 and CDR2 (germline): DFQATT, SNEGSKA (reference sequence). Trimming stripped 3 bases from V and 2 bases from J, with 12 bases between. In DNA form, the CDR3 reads TGCAGTGCTAGTAGGGACTTCAACACAGATACGCAGTATTTT. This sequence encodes CSASRDFNTDTQYF.

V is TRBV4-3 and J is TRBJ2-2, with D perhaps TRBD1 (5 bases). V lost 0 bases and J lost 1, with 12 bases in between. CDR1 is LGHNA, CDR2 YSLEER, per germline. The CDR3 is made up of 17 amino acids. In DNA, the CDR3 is TGCGCCAGCAGCCAAGATCGATTACAGGAGAACACCGGGGAGCTGTTTTTT. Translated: CASSQDRLQENTGELFF.

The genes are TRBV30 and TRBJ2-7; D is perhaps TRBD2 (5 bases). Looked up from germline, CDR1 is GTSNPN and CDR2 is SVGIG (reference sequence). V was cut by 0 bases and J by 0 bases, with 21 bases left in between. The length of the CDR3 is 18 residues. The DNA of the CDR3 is TGTGCCTGGAGTGTAGAGGGATCACCTCACAAGAGCTCCTACGAGCAGTACTTC. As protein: CAWSVEGSPHKSSYEQYF.